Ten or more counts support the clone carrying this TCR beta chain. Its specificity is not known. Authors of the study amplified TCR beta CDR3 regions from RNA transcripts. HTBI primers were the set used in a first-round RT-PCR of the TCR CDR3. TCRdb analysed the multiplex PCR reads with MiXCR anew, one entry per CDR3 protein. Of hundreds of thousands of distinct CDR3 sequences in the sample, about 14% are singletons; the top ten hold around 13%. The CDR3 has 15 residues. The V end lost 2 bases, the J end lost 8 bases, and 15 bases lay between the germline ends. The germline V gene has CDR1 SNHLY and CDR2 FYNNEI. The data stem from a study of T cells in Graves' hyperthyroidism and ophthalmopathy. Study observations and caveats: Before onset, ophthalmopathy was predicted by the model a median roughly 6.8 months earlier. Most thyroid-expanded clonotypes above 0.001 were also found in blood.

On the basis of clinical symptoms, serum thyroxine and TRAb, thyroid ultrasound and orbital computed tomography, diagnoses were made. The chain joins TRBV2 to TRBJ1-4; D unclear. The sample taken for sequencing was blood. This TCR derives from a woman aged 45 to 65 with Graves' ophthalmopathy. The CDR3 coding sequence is TGTGCCAGCAGTGAAAATCGGCAGGTCGGGGAAAAACTGTTTTTT. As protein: CASSENRQVGEKLFF.